A single sample is the source of the 8 T cell receptor beta chains below, sequenced in a study of blood T cell repertoires in COVID-19. Assay: immunoSEQ multiplex PCR; the TCRdb copy retains only in-frame clones and omits some. Of about 120,000 clones detected, around nine tenths appear once; the ten largest clones hold approximately 2.3%. The sequencing sample was made of peripheral blood. The receptors derive from a woman aged 50 to 60 with acute or convalescent COVID-19.

This clone was counted between two and nine times. The chain carries TRBV5-1 and TRBJ2-3; possibly TRBD1 for D (6 bases). Per germline, CDR1 SGHRS and CDR2 YFSETQ. V was clipped by 0 bases and J by 6 bases, with 14 bases between them. This CDR3 is built from 15 residues. CDR3 sequence reads: CASSLVGQRLDTQYF. CDR3 bases: TGCGCCAGCAGCTTGGTCGGACAGCGTCTGGATACGCAGTATTTT.

This chain uses TRBV25-1 with TRBJ1-2; TRBD1 aligns across 8 bases. With V trimmed by 4 bases and J by 1 base, 8 bases remained unmatched. This CDR3 spans 16 amino acids. CDR1 and CDR2 (germline): MGHDK, SYGVNS. The CDR3 is CASSAHLGQGNYGYTF. As DNA, the CDR3 is TGTGCCAGCAGTGCCCACCTCGGACAGGGTAACTATGGCTACACCTTC.

The rearrangement uses TRBV10-3 and TRBJ1-2; possibly TRBD1 for D (6 bases). This CDR3 is 13 amino acids long. Between the trimmed V and J ends, which lost 3 bases and 3 bases, there was a span of 8 bases. Germline-derived CDR1 and CDR2 are ENHRY and SYGVKD. CDR3 sequence (DNA): TGTGCCATCAGTGAAGGGGGAGACTATGGCTACACCTTC. It encodes CAISEGGDYGYTF.

This chain joins TRBV2 and TRBJ2-5; 7 nucleotides match TRBD2. The J segment lost 3 bases and the V segment lost 8 bases, leaving 6 bases of the junction unmatched. Germline V CDR1 and CDR2: SNHLY, FYNNEI. This CDR3 has 13 amino acids. CDR3 in amino acids: CASHLREKETQYF. The CDR3 DNA is TGTGCCAGCCATTTGCGGGAGAAAGAGACCCAGTACTTC.

As concerns this clone: Other nucleotide sequences from this sample produce the same CDR3. The V gene is TRBV19, the J gene TRBJ1-5, with 9 bases matching TRBD1. Losses at the gene ends were 9 bases for V and 4 bases for J; bases not matched to a gene: 4. The CDR3 loop spans 13 amino acids. Germline lookup yields CDR1 LNHDA and CDR2 SQIVND (reference sequence). CDR3 in amino acids: CASRDRENQPQHF. The CDR3 DNA reads as TGTGCCAGCCGGGACAGGGAAAATCAGCCCCAGCATTTT.

The rearrangement uses TRBV27 and TRBJ2-2; 7 nucleotides align to TRBD1. J was trimmed by 3 bases and V by 6 bases; bases with no gene match: 13. Germline CDR1 is MNHEY and CDR2 is SMNVEV (reference sequence). This CDR3 has 17 residues. The CDR3, as DNA: TGTGCCAGCAGAACCGCGACCGGGACAGACTACACCGGGGAGCTGTTTTTT. Translation: CASRTATGTDYTGELFF.

This chain links TRBV10-3 with TRBJ2-2, with 15 bases matching TRBD2. This CDR3 is built from 17 residues. V was pared by 6 bases and J by 1 base, with 3 bases of the junction left unmatched. Germline loops: CDR1 ENHRY, CDR2 SYGVKD. Written as DNA, the CDR3 is TGTGCCATCAGGCCGGGACTAGCGGGAGGGAACACCGGGGAGCTGTTTTTT. This codes for CAIRPGLAGGNTGELFF.

A few counts support this clone. At one end, the junction sequence differs from germline, possibly due to a read error. The V call is TRBV4-1, the J call TRBJ1-2, with TRBD1 identical over 10 bases. Germline CDR1 reads MGHRA; CDR2 reads YSYEKL. CDR3 length equals 12 residues. The CDR3 bases are TGCGCCAGCAGCCACCGACAGGGGGCCACCCCCTTC. This sequence encodes CASSHRQGATPF.